The 27 T cell receptor beta chains below all came from one sample that was sequenced in a study of a mutant IDH1 vaccine in newly diagnosed glioma. Assay used: immunoSEQ multiplex PCR; TCRdb lists only in-frame clones, some missing. The sample records roughly 70,000 clones, 80% to 90% being singletons. Time point reported: baseline, week 1 (first vaccination visit). Treatment meaning: pre-vaccination baseline after standard-of-care therapy. This material consisted of PBMCs, taken from a glioma patient treated with radiotherapy, temozolomide or both. The receptors were gathered from a man aged 30 to 39 with glioma.

This chain connects TRBV5-1 to TRBJ2-3; D perhaps matches TRBD1 (5 bases). The CDR3 loop spans 16 amino acids. The germline CDR1 and CDR2 sequences are SGHRS and YFSETQ. Trimming took 2 bases from V and 4 from J, leaving 17 bases between them. The CDR3 bases are TGCGCCAGCAGCTTACTTCAGACAAGCAGGGCAGATACGCAGTATTTT. Its translation: CASSLLQTSRADTQYF.

This clone was recorded only once. The chain joins TRBV29-1 to TRBJ2-7; TRBD2 aligns across 10 bases. Germline CDR1 reads SQVTM; CDR2 reads ANQGSEA. The CDR3 extends over 14 amino acids. J was trimmed by 6 bases and V by 7 bases; bases with no gene match: 12. CDR3: CSAGLADTFGEQYF. CDR3 bases: TGCAGCGCCGGACTAGCGGACACATTTGGCGAGCAGTACTTC.

V is TRBV10-3 and J is TRBJ2-7; the D gene is possibly TRBD1 (5 bases). V shed 4 bases and J shed 4 bases, with 11 bases lying between them. CDR3 length: 13 residues. Germline-derived CDR1 and CDR2 are ENHRY and SYGVKD. DNA of the CDR3: TGTGCCATCAGTGGGACACTGGGGTACGAGCAGTACTTC. Translating it yields CAISGTLGYEQYF.

The V call is TRBV6-4, the J call TRBJ2-3, with D uncertain. V was cut by 3 bases and J by 0 bases, with 4 bases left in between. There are 13 residues in the CDR3. Germline loops: CDR1 MRHNA, CDR2 SNTAGT. CDR3 amino acids: CASSEGSTDTQYF. The CDR3 DNA reads as TGTGCCAGCAGTGAGGGTAGCACAGATACGCAGTATTTT.

The J gene is TRBJ2-1, the V gene TRBV9, with D perhaps given as TRBD1 or TRBD2 (8 bases each). This CDR3 contains 17 residues. V was shortened by 0 bases and J by 2 bases, with 15 bases between the two germline ends. Germline loops: CDR1 SGDLS, CDR2 YYNGEE. The CDR3 sequence is CASSVAGGGQAYNEQFF. CDR3 DNA: TGTGCCAGCAGCGTAGCGGGGGGGGGACAGGCCTACAATGAGCAGTTCTTC.

This sequence joins TRBV15 and TRBJ2-3; D remains unclear. V lost 5 bases to trimming and J lost 0 bases, with 15 bases between them. The CDR3 is 16 residues long. Germline V gene lookup returns CDR1 LNHNV and CDR2 YYDKDF (reference sequence). The CDR3 nucleotides are TGTGCCACCAGCCCCGGCACGAGACCTAGCACAGATACGCAGTATTTT. Amino acid sequence: CATSPGTRPSTDTQYF.

This clone showed up just once. The CDR3 DNA reads as TGTGCCAGCAGCCCCGGGACTAGCGGGGGGCGGGGGATTCGTAGTGAGCAGTTCTTC. It specifies CASSPGTSGGRGIRSEQFF. The chain has TRBV7-2 and TRBJ2-1, with 15 bases that match TRBD2. CDR1 and CDR2 from the germline V gene are SGHTA and FQGNSA. Losses at the gene ends were 5 bases for V and 9 bases for J; bases not matched to a gene: 17. This CDR3 has 19 residues.

This sequence joins TRBV6-1 and TRBJ1-4; D is unresolved. Germline values: CDR1 MNHNS, CDR2 SASEGT. The CDR3 is 12 amino acids. V was clipped by 6 bases and J by 8 bases, with 10 bases between them. CDR3 sequence: CASRRGREKLFF. The DNA for the CDR3 is TGTGCCAGCAGACGCGGGAGGGAAAAACTGTTTTTT.

CDR3 protein: CASSFLQGGYGYTF. The CDR3 DNA follows: TGTGCCAGCAGCTTTTTACAGGGAGGCTATGGCTACACCTTC. The genes are TRBV5-6 and TRBJ1-2; possibly TRBD1 for D (6 bases). Germline values: CDR1 SGHDT, CDR2 YYEEEE. The V end lost 2 bases, the J end lost 4 bases, and 12 bases lay between the germline ends. This CDR3 region has 14 residues.

The chain couples TRBV2 to TRBJ2-2, with D perhaps TRBD1 (5 bases). Trimming took 9 bases from V and 1 from J, leaving 12 bases between them. This CDR3 comprises 14 residues. CDR1 SNHLY and CDR2 FYNNEI come from the germline V gene. In DNA form, the CDR3 reads TGTGCCAGTAGGACCGACAGGAACACCGGGGAGCTGTTTTTT. Translation: CASRTDRNTGELFF.

The V and J genes are TRBV6-1 and TRBJ2-2, with 10 bases identical to TRBD2. Germline V gene sequence: CDR1 MNHNS, CDR2 SASEGT. The length of the CDR3 is 16 residues. V lost 3 bases and J lost 3; bases outside the gene matches: 4. The CDR3 coding sequence is TGTGCCAGCAGTGATCCTAGCGGGGGTGACACCGGGGAGCTGTTTTTT. Its protein is CASSDPSGGDTGELFF.

This clone was detected only a few times. V is TRBV2 and J is TRBJ1-4; no reliable D call. Between the trimmed V and J ends, which lost 4 bases and 8 bases, there was a span of 8 bases. The CDR3 consists of 12 residues. Germline lookup yields CDR1 SNHLY and CDR2 FYNNEI. The DNA for the CDR3 is TGTGCCAGCAGTGGCAGAAACGAAAAACTGTTTTTT. Protein product: CASSGRNEKLFF.

CDR3 sequence reads: CASRDSNTGELFF. CDR3 coding DNA: TGTGCCAGCAGGGACAGTAACACCGGGGAGCTGTTTTTT. The rearrangement joins TRBV5-6 to TRBJ2-2; D might be TRBD1 (6 bases). V was clipped by 5 bases and J by 2 bases, with 7 bases between them. CDR1 is SGHDT and CDR2 is YYEEEE in the germline V gene. The CDR3 has 13 amino acids.

Comment on this clone: An end of the junction does not agree with germline; a read error may underlie this. The gene calls are TRBV11-3 and TRBJ1-1; unclear D gene. Germline-derived CDR1 and CDR2 are SGHNT and YENEEA. The CDR3 covers 12 residues. As DNA, the CDR3 is TGTGCCAGCAGCTATGGGAACGCTGAAGCTTTCTTT. Its translation: CASSYGNAEAFF.

The chain is built from TRBV7-2 and TRBJ2-7; a weak D match, TRBD1 (5 bases). Germline-derived CDR1 and CDR2 are SGHTA and FQGNSA. This CDR3 is 14 amino acids long. The germline V and J ends were trimmed by 6 bases and 1 base, with 13 bases remaining between them. The CDR3 nucleotides are TGTGCCAGCAGTAGAGCGACAGTTTCCTACGAGCAGTACTTC. Translation: CASSRATVSYEQYF.

The J gene is TRBJ1-1, the V gene TRBV27, with D possibly matching TRBD1 (6 bases). This CDR3 comprises 18 residues. Germline values: CDR1 MNHEY, CDR2 SMNVEV (reference sequence). V lost 2 bases to trimming and J lost 6 bases, with 25 bases between them. CDR3 amino acids: CASSLKPPGGHRGAEAFF. CDR3 bases: TGTGCCAGCAGTTTAAAACCACCTGGGGGACACAGAGGCGCTGAAGCTTTCTTT.

The chain joins TRBV7-9 to TRBJ2-6, with D uncertain. Trimming took 6 bases from V and 0 from J, leaving 6 bases between them. The CDR3 is 14 amino acids. In germline, CDR1 is SEHNR, CDR2 FQNEAQ (reference sequence). This CDR3 is CASRWDSGANVLTF. The CDR3 DNA follows: TGTGCCAGCAGGTGGGACTCTGGGGCCAACGTCCTGACTTTC.

The chain has TRBV5-1 and TRBJ1-6; 7 nucleotides match TRBD1. V lost 0 bases and J lost 7; bases outside the gene matches: 7. The CDR3 runs 16 residues. Per germline, CDR1 SGHRS and CDR2 YFSETQ. This chain's CDR3 is CASSLANRGVNSPLHF. CDR3 DNA sequence: TGCGCCAGCAGCTTGGCCAACAGGGGCGTGAATTCACCCCTCCACTTT.

The CDR3 coding sequence is TGTGCCAGCTCACCCTCCTGGACAGGGTCCCAAGAGACCCAGTACTTC. Its translation: CASSPSWTGSQETQYF. The chain joins TRBV18 to TRBJ2-5, with 8 bases lining up with TRBD1. From germline, CDR1 is KGHSH and CDR2 LQKENI. The V and J ends lost 3 bases and 1 base, in that order; junction bases with no gene match: 7. The CDR3 spans 16 residues.

The gene calls are TRBV10-3 and TRBJ2-7, with 9 nucleotides matching TRBD1. This CDR3 is built from 12 residues. Germline trimming cut 6 bases from V and 4 bases from J; bases unmatched to any gene: 1. Per the germline V gene, CDR1 is ENHRY and CDR2 is SYGVKD. CDR3 sequence: CAISGQGYEQYF. The DNA for the CDR3 is TGTGCCATCAGCGGACAGGGGTACGAGCAGTACTTC.

This clone was counted only a few times. The chain carries TRBV11-2 and TRBJ1-1; TRBD1 matches at 7 bases. After removal of 5 bases from V and 7 bases from J, the junction contained 10 bases not matched to a gene. The CDR3 is 14 residues long. Germline loops: CDR1 SGHAT, CDR2 FQNNGV. CDR3 loop: CASSQNRGLNEAFF. CDR3 coding DNA: TGTGCCAGCAGCCAAAACAGGGGCCTCAATGAAGCTTTCTTT.

This chain uses TRBV19 with TRBJ2-3; weak D call: TRBD2 (5 bases). Per germline, CDR1 LNHDA and CDR2 SQIVND (reference sequence). Trimming took off 3 bases at V and 3 bases at J, with 16 bases between the two ends. The CDR3 contains 16 residues. The chain's CDR3 is CASSIGGVGMTDTQYF. CDR3 nucleotides: TGTGCCAGTAGTATCGGAGGTGTGGGGATGACAGATACGCAGTATTTT.

This clone has just one count. This chain joins TRBV5-5 and TRBJ2-3, with 8 bases matching TRBD2. The CDR3 sequence is 19 residues long. CDR1 is SGHKS and CDR2 is YYEKEE in the germline V gene (reference sequence). The trim removed 1 base at V and 0 bases at J, leaving 13 bases unmatched. The DNA for the CDR3 is TGTGCCAGCAGCTTGTATGCTGGGGGCGGGGGGACCAGCACAGATACGCAGTATTTT. Translation: CASSLYAGGGGTSTDTQYF. Full variable domain (rest looked up from reference TRBV5-5 and TRBJ2-3): DAGVTQSPTHLIKTRGQQVTLRCSPISGHKSVSWYQQVLGQGPQFIFQYYEKEERGRGNFPDRFSARQFPNYSSELNVNALLLGDSALYLCASSLYAGGGGTSTDTQYFGPGTRLTVL.

The J gene is TRBJ1-1, the V gene TRBV7-8; D remains unclear. V was clipped by 1 base and J by 6 bases, with 15 bases between them. Germline V gives CDR1 SGHVS, CDR2 FQNEAQ. The CDR3 runs to 15 residues. Here the CDR3 reads CASSLVIRADPEAFF. Written as DNA, the CDR3 is TGTGCCAGCAGCTTAGTTATTCGCGCTGACCCTGAAGCTTTCTTT.

This chain joins TRBV7-2 and TRBJ2-7; 8 bases are a match to TRBD1. Germline V gives CDR1 SGHTA, CDR2 FQGNSA. J was trimmed by 3 bases and V by 2 bases; bases with no gene match: 3. This CDR3 has 14 residues. Written as DNA, the CDR3 is TGTGCCAGCAGCTTAACAGGGGGGAACTACGAGCAGTACTTC. Amino acid sequence: CASSLTGGNYEQYF.

The chain employs TRBV6-1 and TRBJ1-2, with D perhaps matching TRBD1 (6 bases). The germline V and J ends were trimmed by 8 bases and 5 bases, with 15 bases remaining between them. From germline, CDR1 is MNHNS and CDR2 SASEGT. The CDR3 totals 13 residues. CDR3 protein: CASRDTLTYGYTF. The CDR3 DNA reads TGTGCCAGCCGGGACACACTGACTTATGGCTACACCTTC.

The chain links TRBV18 to TRBJ2-7; 8 bases map to TRBD1. CDR1 is KGHSH and CDR2 is LQKENI in the germline V gene. V lost 6 bases and J lost 2; bases outside the gene matches: 6. The CDR3 sequence is 14 residues long. CDR3 nucleotide sequence: TGTGCCAGCTCCCCCTCGACAGGGGCCTACGAGCAGTACTTC. It is translated as CASSPSTGAYEQYF.